Described below is a single TCR beta chain sequence and its context. V dropped 3 bases and J dropped 5 bases, with 11 bases sitting between them. The length of the CDR3 is 14 residues. Germline CDR1 and CDR2: SNHLY and FYNNEI. The repertoire was sequenced with immunoSEQ multiplex PCR; TCRdb's copy has only in-frame clones and lacks some. The table shows some 400,000 clones, with over 90% occurring only once. The data are from a study of shared T cell receptors in the human thymus. The clonotype originates from a human donor. What was sequenced was thymocytes. V gene TRBV2 combines with J gene TRBJ1-3; D gene unclear. This chain's CDR3 is CASSDVRMRNTIYF. CDR3 bases: TGTGCCAGCAGTGATGTCAGGATGCGAAACACCATATATTTT.